This TCR beta chain was retrieved from a study of CD8 T cells in ankylosing spondylitis listed by TCRdb under 2017. General notes on the study: The study set out to find disease-linked TCR variants by profiling T cell receptor beta repertoires in ankylosing spondylitis patients and healthy donors. In total, the full study cohort was made up of 85 to 140 healthy donors and about two dozen ankylosing spondylitis patients. Peripheral blood was sampled, and synovial fluid was also collected from ankylosing spondylitis patients.

Reads for this sample came from an Illumina HiSeq 2500. TCR beta libraries were prepared by quantitative 5'-RACE with molecular barcodes. Turning to the authors' computational methods: A new computational method, built on a probabilistic model of VDJ rearrangement, was used to identify disease-linked TCR variants. TCRdb itself trimmed the public reads at Q25 with fastp, ran MiXCR and retained productive beta chains. Every entry covers one CDR3 protein and lists the most common genes and DNA from its rows. TCRdb, not the original authors, processed these V and J calls. This sample comprises roughly 700,000 distinct CDR3 sequences, around a fifth of them detected only once. The ten biggest clones cover 15% to 20% of the sample. The investigation overall reported the following: The disease-linked clones were reported as significantly enriched in matched synovial fluid samples from ankylosing spondylitis patients. Some motif variants had previously been reported in the synovial fluid and blood of reactive arthritis patients, which suggests shared mechanisms of disease initiation. In peripheral blood, the disease-linked clones were found at relatively low frequencies and had a CD8+ phenotype. Blood from ankylosing spondylitis patients appeared to be characterized by a TCR beta motif composed of about eight highly homologous amino acid variants.

This clonotype was recorded a few times. What this receptor recognizes is not known. Base qualities are not recorded, but no much larger clone differs from it by a single base. Sample: blood, either unsorted or a sorted T cell fraction (not recorded which). This receptor was identified in a male donor with ankylosing spondylitis.

For the CDR3, the sequence is CSARDLRVEQFF. The bases are TGCAGTGCTAGAGATCTCAGAGTTGAGCAGTTCTTC. The rearrangement combines TRBV20-1 with TRBJ2-1, with an unclear D gene assignment. Reading the germline V gene (reference sequence) gives CDR1 DFQATT and CDR2 SNEGSKA. V and J are truncated by 0 bases and 9 bases respectively, leaving an intervening sequence of 9 bases. The CDR3 measures 12 amino acids from cysteine to phenylalanine. Just CDR3 DNA is preserved here, 36 bases in frame from base 1.